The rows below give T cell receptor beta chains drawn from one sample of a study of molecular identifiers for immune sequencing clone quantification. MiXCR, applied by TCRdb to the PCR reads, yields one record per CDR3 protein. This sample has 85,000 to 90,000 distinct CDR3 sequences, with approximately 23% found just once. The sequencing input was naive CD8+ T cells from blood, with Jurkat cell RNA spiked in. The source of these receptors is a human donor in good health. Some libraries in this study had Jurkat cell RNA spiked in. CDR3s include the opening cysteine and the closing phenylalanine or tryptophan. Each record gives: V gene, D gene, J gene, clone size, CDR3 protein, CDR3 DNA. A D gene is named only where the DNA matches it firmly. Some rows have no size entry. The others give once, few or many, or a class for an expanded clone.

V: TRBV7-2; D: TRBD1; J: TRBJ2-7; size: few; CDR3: CASSLVAPDRDRSYEQYF; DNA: TGTGCCAGCAGCTTAGTCGCGCCCGACAGGGACCGCTCCTACGAGCAGTACTTC
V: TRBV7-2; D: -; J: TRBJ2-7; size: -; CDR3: CASSLDILYSYEQYF; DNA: TGTGCCAGCAGCTTAGACATCTTATACTCCTACGAGCAGTACTTC
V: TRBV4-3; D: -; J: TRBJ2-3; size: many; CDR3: CASSQFTASTDTQYF; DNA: TGCGCCAGCAGCCAATTTACAGCTAGCACAGATACGCAGTATTTT
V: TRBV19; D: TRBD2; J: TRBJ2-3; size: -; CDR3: CASSTLAASTDTQYF; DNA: TGTGCCAGTAGTACTCTAGCGGCTAGCACAGATACGCAGTATTTT
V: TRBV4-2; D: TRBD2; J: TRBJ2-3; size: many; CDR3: CASSQEAGGPPDTQYF; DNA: TGTGCCAGCAGCCAAGAAGCGGGAGGGCCCCCAGATACGCAGTATTTT
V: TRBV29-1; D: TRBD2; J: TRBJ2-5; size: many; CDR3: CSAEMGLAGPGETQYF; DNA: TGCAGCGCTGAGATGGGACTAGCGGGGCCCGGAGAGACCCAGTACTTC
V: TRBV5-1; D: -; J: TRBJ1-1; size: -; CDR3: CASSSDGGTEAFF; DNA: TGCGCCAGCAGCTCCGACGGTGGGACTGAAGCTTTCTTT
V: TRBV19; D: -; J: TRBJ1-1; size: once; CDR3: CASSHQIYTEAFF; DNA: TGTGCCAGTAGTCATCAGATTTACACTGAAGCTTTCTTT
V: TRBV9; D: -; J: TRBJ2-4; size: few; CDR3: CASSVDGSKNIQYF; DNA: TGTGCCAGCAGCGTAGACGGGTCCAAAAACATTCAGTACTTC
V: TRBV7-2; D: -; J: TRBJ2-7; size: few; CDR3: CASSPTDFYEQYF; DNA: TGTGCCAGCAGCCCGACGGACTTCTACGAGCAGTACTTC